Below, 21 T cell receptor beta chains from the same sample are listed, as sequenced in a study of regulatory T cells in long-lasting Graves disease. Construction of TCR beta libraries relied on iRepertoire HTBI primers and on Arm-PCR targeting CDR3 regions. TCRdb processed the multiplex PCR reads anew with MiXCR; each CDR3 protein has one entry. The repertoire holds hundreds of thousands of distinct CDR3 sequences, with around 15% as singletons. Sample time point: newly diagnosed GD, antithyroid drugs for less than 3 months. The TCR library was prepared using RNA isolated from PBMCs. The input for sequencing was peripheral blood mononuclear cells (PBMCs), taken at new diagnosis, from a patient treated with antithyroid drugs. The receptor source for this set is a female donor with Graves disease.

This clonotype was observed at least ten times. J is TRBJ2-1 and V is TRBV20-1; 9 bases line up with TRBD2. Trimming at V came to 6 bases and at J to 7 bases, leaving 7 bases not matched to a gene. This CDR3 comprises 13 residues. Germline V gene sequence: CDR1 DFQATT, CDR2 SNEGSKA (reference sequence). CDR3 nucleotide sequence: TGCAGTGCGCCCGCGGGAGGGCCAAATGAGCAGTTCTTC. Translating gives CSAPAGGPNEQFF.

This clonotype was detected many times. The chain combines TRBV3-1 with TRBJ1-2, with D possibly TRBD1 on 5 matching bases. V shed 5 bases and J shed 8 bases, with 15 bases lying between them. This CDR3 region has 13 residues. Germline V CDR1 and CDR2: LGHDT, YNNKEL (reference sequence). CDR3 DNA: TGTGCCAGCAGCAGGGACTTTCGCGGCGGCTACACCTTC. Its protein product is CASSRDFRGGYTF.

Ten or more counts support this clonotype. The J gene is TRBJ2-2, the V gene TRBV7-9; D is ambiguous. V shed 7 bases and J shed 6 bases, with 21 bases lying between them. In germline, CDR1 is SEHNR, CDR2 FQNEAQ (reference sequence). The CDR3 spans 16 residues. CDR3 protein: CASISPPTIDAGELFF. In DNA, the CDR3 is TGTGCCAGCATAAGTCCCCCCACAATTGACGCCGGGGAGCTGTTTTTT. The entire variable domain, with the rest obtained from reference TRBV7-9 and TRBJ2-2, is as follows: DTGVSQNPRHKITKRGQNVTFRCDPISEHNRLYWYRQTLGQGPEFLTYFQNEAQLEKSRLLSDRFSAERPKGSFSTLEIQRTEQGDSAMYLCASISPPTIDAGELFFGEGSRLTVL.

This clonotype has a handful of counts. This chain connects TRBV6-1 to TRBJ1-2, with D possibly matching TRBD1 (6 bases). The length of the CDR3 is 13 residues. The germline V gene encodes CDR1 MNHNS and CDR2 SASEGT. Trimming removed 6 bases at V and 3 bases at J, with 11 bases between. The CDR3 sequence: CASSIGGDYGYTF. In DNA, the CDR3 is TGTGCCAGCAGCATAGGGGGGGACTATGGCTACACCTTC.

This clonotype showed up just a few times. The chain has TRBV9 and TRBJ2-4; D remains ambiguous. This CDR3 is 13 amino acids long. CDR1 and CDR2 from the germline V gene are SGDLS and YYNGEE. V gave up 0 bases and J gave up 4 bases, with 5 bases separating them. CDR3 DNA sequence: TGTGCCAGCAGCGTAGACGGAAAAAACATTCAGTACTTC. Its protein product is CASSVDGKNIQYF.

The table lists this clonotype with many counts. The genes are TRBV6-5 and TRBJ2-1; D possibly uses TRBD1 or TRBD2 (5 bases each). V lost 2 bases, J lost 15 bases, and 20 bases lay in between. The CDR3 sequence is 14 residues long. In germline, CDR1 is MNHEY, CDR2 SVGAGI. The CDR3 loop reads CASSYRNGANYGFF. As DNA, the CDR3 is TGTGCCAGCAGTTACAGAAACGGGGCAAATTATGGGTTCTTC.

On this clonotype itself: This likely came from a read error, as a far larger clone is one base away. The genes are TRBV20-1 and TRBJ2-1; D is undetermined. The DNA end is more similar to TRBJ2-5, so the J call may be wrong. Germline V gene lookup returns CDR1 DFQATT and CDR2 SNEGSKA (reference sequence). The CDR3 consists of 13 residues. The CDR3 here is CSASRRAGETQYF. DNA for the CDR3: TGCAGTGCTAGTCGGCGTGCCGGAGAGACCCAGTACTTC.

This clonotype has more than one count but fewer than ten. V is TRBV11-1 and J is TRBJ2-7; D perhaps matches TRBD2 (5 bases). There are 13 residues in the CDR3. Germline V gives CDR1 SGHAT, CDR2 FQDESV (reference sequence). The V end lost 6 bases, the J end lost 2 bases, and 11 bases lay between the germline ends. The CDR3: CASRPLATYEQYF. DNA of the CDR3: TGTGCCAGCAGGCCCCTAGCAACCTACGAGCAGTACTTC.

This clonotype was seen ten or more times. CDR3 loop: CSARDWQGATSTGELFF. CDR3 in DNA: TGCAGTGCTAGAGATTGGCAGGGGGCGACCTCCACCGGGGAGCTGTTTTTT. The V gene is TRBV20-1, the J gene TRBJ2-2; 8 positions agree with TRBD1. Germline V gene sequence: CDR1 DFQATT, CDR2 SNEGSKA (reference sequence). The CDR3 runs 17 residues. The V segment lost 0 bases and the J segment 4 bases; nucleotides outside the gene matches: 10.

This clonotype was observed a few times. The J gene is TRBJ1-6, the V gene TRBV19; 10 bases are a match to TRBD1. J lost 4 bases, V lost 4 bases, and 4 bases had no gene match. The CDR3 is 16 amino acids. CDR1 and CDR2 from the germline V gene are LNHDA and SQIVND (reference sequence). CDR3 loop: CASSNPGQGYNSPLHF. The CDR3 DNA follows: TGTGCCAGTAGTAACCCGGGACAGGGGTATAATTCACCCCTCCACTTT.

This clonotype was picked up many times. The rearrangement uses TRBV6-1 and TRBJ2-5, with 10 bases fitting TRBD1. Germline CDR1 is MNHNS and CDR2 is SASEGT. V lost 6 bases and J lost 0; bases outside the gene matches: 7. The CDR3 is 16 residues long. The CDR3 nucleotides are TGTGCCAGCAGCAAGGACAGGGGGACGTACCAAGAGACCCAGTACTTC. Residues: CASSKDRGTYQETQYF.

The chain is built from TRBV5-1 and TRBJ2-7; unclear D gene. Germline V CDR1 and CDR2: SGHRS, YFSETQ. Trimming removed 0 bases from V and 4 bases from J, with 8 bases in between. This CDR3 is built from 13 residues. This CDR3 reads CASSLVADYEQYF. CDR3 sequence (DNA): TGCGCCAGCAGCTTGGTGGCAGATTACGAGCAGTACTTC.

This clonotype was seen many times. The V gene is TRBV11-2, the J gene TRBJ2-1; 14 bases match TRBD2. The V and J ends lost 5 bases and 7 bases, in that order; junction bases with no gene match: 4. The CDR3 is 15 residues long. The germline V gene has CDR1 SGHAT and CDR2 FQNNGV. Here the CDR3 DNA reads TGTGCCAGCAGCCGACTAGCGGGAGGGGATAATGAGCAGTTCTTC. Residues: CASSRLAGGDNEQFF.

This clonotype was counted many times. This sequence joins TRBV12-3 or TRBV12-4 and TRBJ1-5, with D possibly matching TRBD1 (5 bases). The ends were cut back, 5 bases at V and 5 bases at J, with 10 bases in the middle. CDR3 size: 13 residues. In nucleotides, the CDR3 is TGTGCCAGCAGTGGGGACGTAGATCAGCCCCAGCATTTT. Protein: CASSGDVDQPQHF.

This clonotype was counted many times. The chain joins TRBV12-3 or TRBV12-4 to TRBJ1-1; no clear D gene. The CDR3 is 14 residues long. Trimming removed 3 bases from V and 3 bases from J, with 11 bases in between. The CDR3 is CASSLNPEYTEAFF. CDR3 nucleotide sequence: TGTGCCAGCAGTTTGAACCCGGAATACACTGAAGCTTTCTTT.

The chain has TRBV4-2 and TRBJ1-1; D gene unclear. Trimming cost V 0 bases and J 1 base, with 12 bases left between them. CDR1 LGHNA and CDR2 YNFKEQ come from the germline V gene. This CDR3 has 16 residues. CDR3: CASSQDPVTRNTEAFF. In DNA, the CDR3 is TGTGCCAGCAGCCAAGATCCAGTGACAAGGAACACTGAAGCTTTCTTT.

There are many counts of this clonotype. The chain links TRBV5-5 to TRBJ1-4; D remains unclear. Germline V CDR1 and CDR2: SGHKS, YYEKEE (reference sequence). V lost 3 bases and J 9 bases, leaving 9 bases between the germline ends. This CDR3 comprises 12 residues. The CDR3 DNA reads as TGTGCCAGCAGCTCCACAGAGAAAAAACTGTTTTTT. The encoded protein is CASSSTEKKLFF.

This clonotype came up a few times. The rearrangement links TRBV5-1 to TRBJ2-5; 10 bases map to TRBD1. The CDR3 contains 16 residues. With V trimmed by 3 bases and J by 4 bases, 9 bases remained unmatched. The V gene's germline CDR1 is SGHRS and CDR2 YFSETQ. CDR3 in amino acids: CASSYDRGRGGETQYF. DNA for the CDR3: TGCGCCAGCAGCTACGACAGGGGGCGGGGAGGAGAGACCCAGTACTTC.

This clonotype has ten or more counts. This chain joins TRBV20-1 and TRBJ1-2, with a tentative D call TRBD1 (6 bases). V was pared by 5 bases and J by 5 bases, with 9 bases between. The CDR3 loop spans 11 amino acids. The germline gives CDR1 DFQATT, CDR2 SNEGSKA (reference sequence). The CDR3 is CSAPRGYGYTF. CDR3 in DNA: TGCAGTGCTCCAAGGGGGTATGGCTACACCTTC.

This clonotype was observed at least ten times. The genes are TRBV12-3 or TRBV12-4 and TRBJ2-3; the D is unclear. The CDR3 contains 14 residues. Trimming left V 6 bases short and J 0 bases short, with 10 bases between. DNA of the CDR3: TGTGCCAGCAGCCGCCGTACGAGCACAGATACGCAGTATTTT. Protein sequence: CASSRRTSTDTQYF.

Ten or more counts support this clonotype. The chain joins TRBV3-1 to TRBJ2-1, with 7 positions matching TRBD2. The trim removed 3 bases at V and 3 bases at J, leaving 5 bases unmatched. The CDR3 runs to 15 residues. Germline CDR1 is LGHDT and CDR2 is YNNKEL (reference sequence). CDR3 sequence: CASSHLAGFYNEQFF. The DNA for the CDR3 is TGTGCCAGCAGCCATTTAGCGGGTTTCTACAATGAGCAGTTCTTC.